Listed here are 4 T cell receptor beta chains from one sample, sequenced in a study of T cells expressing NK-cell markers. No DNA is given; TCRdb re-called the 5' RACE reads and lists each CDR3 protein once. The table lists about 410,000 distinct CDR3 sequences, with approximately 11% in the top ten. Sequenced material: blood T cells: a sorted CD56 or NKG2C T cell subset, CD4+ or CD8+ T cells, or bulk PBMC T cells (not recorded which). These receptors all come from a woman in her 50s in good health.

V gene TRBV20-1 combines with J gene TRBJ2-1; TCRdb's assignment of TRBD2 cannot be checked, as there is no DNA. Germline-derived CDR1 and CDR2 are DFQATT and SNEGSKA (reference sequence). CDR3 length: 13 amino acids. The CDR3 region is CSVTSGSYNEQFF.

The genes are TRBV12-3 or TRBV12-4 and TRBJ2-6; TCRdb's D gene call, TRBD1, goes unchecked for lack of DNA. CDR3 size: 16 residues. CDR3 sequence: CASSPGRISGANVLTF.

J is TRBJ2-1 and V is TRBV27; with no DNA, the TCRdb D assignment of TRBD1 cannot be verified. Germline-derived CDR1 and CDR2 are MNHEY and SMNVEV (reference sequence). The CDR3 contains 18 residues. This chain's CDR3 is CASGAGTGWRVSYNEQFF.

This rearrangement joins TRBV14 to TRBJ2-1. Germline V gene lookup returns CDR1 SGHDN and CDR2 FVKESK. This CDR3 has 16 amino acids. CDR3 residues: CASSQGAASSYNEQFF.